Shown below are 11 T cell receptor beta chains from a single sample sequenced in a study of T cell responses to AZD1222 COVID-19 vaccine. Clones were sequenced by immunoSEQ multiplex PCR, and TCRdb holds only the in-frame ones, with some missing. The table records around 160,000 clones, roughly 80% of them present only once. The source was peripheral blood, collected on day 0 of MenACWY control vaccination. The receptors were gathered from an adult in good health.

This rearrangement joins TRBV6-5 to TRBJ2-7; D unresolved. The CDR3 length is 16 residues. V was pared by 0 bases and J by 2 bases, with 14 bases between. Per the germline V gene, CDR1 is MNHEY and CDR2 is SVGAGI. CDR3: CASSYSPYDGTYEQYF. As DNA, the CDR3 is TGTGCCAGCAGTTACTCCCCCTATGACGGAACCTACGAGCAGTACTTC.

CDR3 residues: CASSQEPGAEYGYTF. In nucleotides, the CDR3 is TGCGCCAGCAGCCAAGAACCCGGGGCGGAGTACGGCTACACCTTC. This chain joins TRBV4-1 and TRBJ1-2; D is possibly TRBD1 (5 bases). V lost 0 bases and J 8 bases, leaving 16 bases between the germline ends. This CDR3 spans 15 amino acids. The germline V gene has CDR1 MGHRA and CDR2 YSYEKL.

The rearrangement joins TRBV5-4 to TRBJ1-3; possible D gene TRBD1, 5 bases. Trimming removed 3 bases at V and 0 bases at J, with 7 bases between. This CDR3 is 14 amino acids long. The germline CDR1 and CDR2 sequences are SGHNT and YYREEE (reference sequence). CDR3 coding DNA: TGTGCCAGCAGCTCGGACACCTCTGGAAACACCATATATTTT. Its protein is CASSSDTSGNTIYF.

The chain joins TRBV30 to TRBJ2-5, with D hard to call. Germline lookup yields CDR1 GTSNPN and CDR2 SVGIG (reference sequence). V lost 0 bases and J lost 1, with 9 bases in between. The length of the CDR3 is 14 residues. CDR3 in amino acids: CAWSVLRSQETQYF. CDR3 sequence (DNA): TGTGCCTGGAGTGTACTACGCAGCCAAGAGACCCAGTACTTC.

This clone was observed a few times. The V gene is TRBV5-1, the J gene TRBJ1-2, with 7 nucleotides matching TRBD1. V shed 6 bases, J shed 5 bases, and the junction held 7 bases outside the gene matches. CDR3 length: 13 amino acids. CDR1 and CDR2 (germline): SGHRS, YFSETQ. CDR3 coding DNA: TGCGCCAGCAAGAGGACAGGCCCATATGGCTACACCTTC. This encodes CASKRTGPYGYTF.

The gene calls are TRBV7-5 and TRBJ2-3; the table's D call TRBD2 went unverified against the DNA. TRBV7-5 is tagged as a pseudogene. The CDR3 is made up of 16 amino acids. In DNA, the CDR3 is TGTGCCAGAAGCCCCCGGGACTTCAAAAACACAGATACGCAGTATTTT. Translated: CARSPRDFKNTDTQYF.

DNA of the CDR3: TGCGCCAGCAGCTTGGTGGGTTCCTCCACAGATACGCAGTATTTT. It specifies CASSLVGSSTDTQYF. The genes are TRBV5-1 and TRBJ2-3; no clear D. Germline CDR1 SGHRS, CDR2 YFSETQ. The CDR3 consists of 15 residues. Trimming stripped 0 bases from V and 2 bases from J, with 10 bases between.

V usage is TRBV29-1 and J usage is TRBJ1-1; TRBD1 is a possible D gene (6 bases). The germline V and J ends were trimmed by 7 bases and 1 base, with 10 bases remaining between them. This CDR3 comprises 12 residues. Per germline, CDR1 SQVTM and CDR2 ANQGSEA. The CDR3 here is CSAGQTNTEAFF. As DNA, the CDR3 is TGCAGCGCTGGACAGACGAACACTGAAGCTTTCTTT.

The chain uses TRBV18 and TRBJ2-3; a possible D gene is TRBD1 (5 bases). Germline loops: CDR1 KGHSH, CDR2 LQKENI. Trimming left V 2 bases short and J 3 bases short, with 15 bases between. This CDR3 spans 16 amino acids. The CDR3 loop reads CASSPDMAGLTDTQYF. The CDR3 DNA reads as TGTGCCAGCTCACCAGATATGGCAGGGTTGACAGATACGCAGTATTTT. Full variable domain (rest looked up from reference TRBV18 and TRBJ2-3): NAGVMQNPRHLVRRRGQEARLRCSPMKGHSHVYWYRQLPEEGLKFMVYLQKENIIDESGMPKERFSAEFPKEGPSILRIQQVVRGDSAAYFCASSPDMAGLTDTQYFGPGTRLTVL.

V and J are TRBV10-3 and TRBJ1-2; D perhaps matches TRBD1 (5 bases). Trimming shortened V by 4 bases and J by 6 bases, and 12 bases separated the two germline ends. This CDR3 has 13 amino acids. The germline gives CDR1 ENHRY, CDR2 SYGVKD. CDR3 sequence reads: CAISGGTPNGYTF. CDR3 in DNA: TGTGCCATCAGTGGGGGGACTCCGAATGGCTACACCTTC.

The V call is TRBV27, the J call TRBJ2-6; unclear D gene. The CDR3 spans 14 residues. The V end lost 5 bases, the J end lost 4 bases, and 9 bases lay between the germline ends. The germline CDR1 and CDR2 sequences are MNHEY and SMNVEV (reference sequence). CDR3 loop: CASSASLGANVLTF. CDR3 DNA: TGTGCCAGCAGTGCCAGCCTCGGGGCCAACGTCCTGACTTTC.